The TCR beta chain under discussion was sequenced for a study of T cells in Graves' hyperthyroidism and ophthalmopathy. Germline CDR1 GTSNPN, CDR2 SVGIG (reference sequence). The CDR3 covers 13 residues. V dropped 0 bases and J dropped 10 bases, with 13 bases sitting between them. This clonotype came up a few times. TCR beta CDR3 sequences were amplified from RNA transcripts. The HTBI primer set served for first-round RT-PCR of the TCR CDR3. TCRdb recomputed calls from the multiplex PCR reads with MiXCR, one row per CDR3 protein. The sample consists of fewer than 350,000 distinct CDR3 sequences, roughly 18% of them appearing once.

Input material: blood. V and J are TRBV30 and TRBJ2-1; D gene unclear. The clonotype was recovered from a man aged 45-65 years with Graves' ophthalmopathy. DNA of the CDR3: TGTGCCTGGAGTGTCGGTCGACGCAGGGAGCAGTTCTTC. This encodes CAWSVGRRREQFF.